Reported below is one T cell receptor (beta chain). What antigen it recognizes has not been identified. Base qualities are missing; no much larger clone stands one base away. This sample was taken from a study of siplizumab effects on memory and regulatory T cells (dated by TCRdb to the late 2010s). Context from the whole study: The effect of the anti-CD2 antibody siplizumab on alloreactive T-cell subsets was examined in allogeneic mixed lymphocyte reactions constructed from human PBMCs. Study-level results and caveats: Among mappable alloreactive CD4+ clones, an average Treg-derived fraction of about 70% was observed with siplizumab, compared with 26.9% in control reactions. No functional confirmation was obtained for the suppressive function of proliferating Tregs from siplizumab cultures. For roughly 80-97% of proliferating CD4+ or CD8+ clones, no naive or memory phenotype could be assigned. Because sequences below about 10^-5 frequency were poorly captured, only a minor fraction of alloreactive clones could be mapped to unstimulated subsets. Greater diversity appeared to be present in unstimulated naive T cells than in memory T cells, and a substantial contribution to the alloresponse seemed to be made by naive cells. Siplizumab significantly reduced the cumulative frequency of alloreactive sequences traceable to unstimulated CD4+ memory T cells.

As encoded in the germline V gene, CDR1 is MNHNS while CDR2 is SASEGT. CDR3 length: 12 amino acids, cysteine to phenylalanine. The CDR3 DNA has 36 bases and is translated from base 1. V is cut by 1 base and J by 5 bases, and the space between the germline ends is 6 bases. The method behind the library was the immunoSEQ multiplex PCR assay. Each sample had roughly 90,000 TCR templates assayed by the deep sequencing platform. Genomic DNA extracted from sorted T cells was the material used for TCRbeta CDR3 sequencing. The authors processed their data as follows. The R programming language was used for clonal analysis of the TCRbeta CDR3 data. Comparing unstimulated samples against CFSE-low samples taken after the reaction was how alloreactive CD4+ and CD8+ clones were defined. By matching sequences to the repertoires of sorted unstimulated Treg and non-Treg cells, each alloreactive CD4+ clone was assigned a regulatory or non-regulatory origin. Sourced from immuneACCESS, this table was stored by TCRdb with only in-frame sequences that have V and J called. A share of the clones is absent; for the studies checked, an unresolved V gene accounts for under half, and the remainder has no known explanation. V and J calls and clone size are as listed in that table; D and trimming were resolved from the DNA. Within this sample are about 85,000 clones, with over 90% of them counted one time only. The top ten clones comprise around 18% of the sample.

Sorted unstimulated T cells and proliferating T cells recovered from mixed lymphocyte reactions were subjected to TCRbeta CDR3 sequencing. Fresh whole blood from roughly 10 HLA-typed healthy donors was used to isolate PBMCs. This clonotype was sampled from a human donor in good health. The chain is assembled from TRBV6-1 and TRBJ2-7; no confident D gene assignment can be made. The source material was CD8+ T cells sorted from blood. The sequence in DNA is TGTGCCAGCAGTGAAGGTACGAACGAGCAGTACTTC. Protein translation: CASSEGTNEQYF.